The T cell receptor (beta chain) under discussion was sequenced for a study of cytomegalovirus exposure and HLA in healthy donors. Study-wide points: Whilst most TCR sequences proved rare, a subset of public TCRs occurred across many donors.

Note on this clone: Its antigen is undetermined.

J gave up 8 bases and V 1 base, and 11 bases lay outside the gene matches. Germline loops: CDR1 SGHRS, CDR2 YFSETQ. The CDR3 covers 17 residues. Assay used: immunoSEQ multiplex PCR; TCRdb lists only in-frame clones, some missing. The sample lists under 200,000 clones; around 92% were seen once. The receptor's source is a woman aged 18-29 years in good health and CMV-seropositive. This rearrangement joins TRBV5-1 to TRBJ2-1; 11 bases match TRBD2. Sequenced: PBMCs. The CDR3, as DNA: TGCGCCAGCAGCTTGAAGACTAGCGGGAATGAAGTGCATGAGCAGTTCTTC. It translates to CASSLKTSGNEVHEQFF.